Listed here is a single T cell receptor (beta chain). The record originates from a study of blood T cell repertoires in COVID-19. About the research overall: Some COVID-19 samples were acute and others convalescent; all came from the United States, Italy and Spain. In each case, the material was cDNA or gDNA derived from T cells, B-cell-depleted T cells, or PBMCs.

A Seattle source enrolled patients during active infection and followed them longitudinally. V gave up 5 bases and J gave up 0 bases, with 11 bases separating them. The V gene's germline CDR1 is SEHNR and CDR2 FQNEAQ (reference sequence). The CDR3 runs 15 residues. Original handling: Nucleated cell number was recorded as an estimate derived from reference gene primer amplification. Profiled with immunoSEQ multiplex PCR; TCRdb holds only in-frame clones, not every one. That table gives V, J and clone size, and the DNA gave D and trimming. The table has 100,000 to 150,000 clones, roughly 74% seen once. The genes are TRBV7-9 and TRBJ1-3; no definite D call. This sequence originates from an elderly man with COVID-19, enrolled during active disease. The sample consisted of peripheral blood. For the CDR3, the DNA is TGTGCCAGCAGCACCTGGCCCAGCTCTGGAAACACCATATATTTT. Translation gives CASSTWPSSGNTIYF.